The clone carrying this T cell receptor (beta chain) came up a few times. This specimen belongs to a study of radiotherapy plus CTLA-4 blockade in lung cancer. Assay used: immunoSEQ multiplex PCR; TCRdb lists only in-frame clones, some missing. The data contain 30,000 to 40,000 clones, roughly 70% of them seen just once; the ten biggest clones take up 12% to 15%. The germline V gene encodes CDR1 LNHNV and CDR2 YYDKDF (reference sequence). Trimming took 0 bases from V and 9 from J; bases not matched to a gene: 8. The CDR3 is 15 residues long. The rearrangement joins TRBV15 to TRBJ1-2; TRBD1 matches 9 bases. This sample comprised peripheral blood, obtained from a patient treated with radiotherapy plus ipilimumab. This sequence originates from a human donor with non-small cell lung cancer that progressed on radiotherapy plus ipilimumab. The CDR3: CATSRDRTGAASYTF. The CDR3 coding sequence is TGTGCCACCAGCAGAGACCGGACAGGGGCCGCGAGCTACACCTTC. The full variable domain, rest sourced from reference TRBV15 and TRBJ1-2, is DAMVIQNPRYQVTQFGKPVTLSCSQTLNHNVMYWYQQKSSQAPKLLFHYYDKDFNNEADTPDNFQSRRPNTSFCFLDIRSPGLGDTAMYLCATSRDRTGAASYTFGSGTRLTVV.